This T cell receptor beta chain was recovered during a study of T cell responses to AZD1222 COVID-19 vaccine. About the study: It was second doses at about 4 or about 12 weeks that were pooled.

Produced via immunoSEQ multiplex PCR; TCRdb's table is partial and in-frame only. The table shows 100,000 to 150,000 clones, with over 75% occurring only once. A note on this clone: Its antigen is unknown.

General observations from the study: Repertoires in all cases were sampled only once the peak T cell response had passed. Spike-specific TCR breadth and depth both grew after two AZD1222 doses.

The clonotype originates from an adult in good health. Specimen: peripheral blood, collected on day 0 of AZD1222 vaccination.

As DNA, the CDR3 is TGTGCCAGCAGGACCCCGGGACTAGCCGTCAATGAGCAGTTCTTC. This encodes CASRTPGLAVNEQFF. The chain carries TRBV7-3 and TRBJ2-1; TRBD2 matches at 9 bases. Germline values: CDR1 SGHTA, CDR2 FQGTGA. The V gene end was trimmed by 6 bases and the J gene end by 6 bases; junction bases not matched to a gene: 9. The CDR3 is made up of 15 amino acids.